This T cell receptor beta chain is drawn from a study of identical twins. Study-level results: Within cord blood, abundant beta clonotypes carried fewer insertions, but memory repertoires showed no such trend.

The donor group consisted entirely of healthy Caucasians. Of note for this clonotype: Its antigen is undetermined.

Template switching (which added a universal primer site) was used, and cDNA carried unique molecular identifiers. TCRdb ran MiXCR on the 5' RACE reads and lists one entry per CDR3 protein. The table records roughly 1,500,000 distinct CDR3 sequences, around a third of them present only once. This CDR3 comprises 14 residues. The J segment lost 2 bases and the V segment lost 3 bases, leaving 3 bases of the junction unmatched. From germline, CDR1 is ENHRY and CDR2 SYGVKD. This chain joins TRBV10-3 and TRBJ1-2, with 7 bases aligning to TRBD1. The clonotype originates from a newborn girl in good health. Sequenced: cord blood. The CDR3 here is CAISEQQGNYGYTF. DNA for the CDR3: TGTGCCATCAGTGAACAACAGGGGAACTATGGCTACACCTTC.